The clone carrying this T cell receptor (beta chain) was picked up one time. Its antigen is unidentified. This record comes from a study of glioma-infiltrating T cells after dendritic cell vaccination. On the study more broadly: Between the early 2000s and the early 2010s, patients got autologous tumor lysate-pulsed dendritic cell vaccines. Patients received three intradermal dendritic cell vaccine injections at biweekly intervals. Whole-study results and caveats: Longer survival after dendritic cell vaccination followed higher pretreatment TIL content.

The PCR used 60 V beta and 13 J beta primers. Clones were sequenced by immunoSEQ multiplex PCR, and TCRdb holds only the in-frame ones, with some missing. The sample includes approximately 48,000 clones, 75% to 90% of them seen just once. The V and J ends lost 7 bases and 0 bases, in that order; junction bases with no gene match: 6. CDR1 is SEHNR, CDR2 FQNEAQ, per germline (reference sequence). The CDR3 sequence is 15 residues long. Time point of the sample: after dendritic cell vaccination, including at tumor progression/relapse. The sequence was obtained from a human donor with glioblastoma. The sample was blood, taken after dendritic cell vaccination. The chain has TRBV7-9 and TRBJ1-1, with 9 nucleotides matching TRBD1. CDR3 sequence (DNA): TGTGCCAGCATGGACAGGGGTATGCTGAACACTGAAGCTTTCTTT. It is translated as CASMDRGMLNTEAFF.